These T cell receptor beta chains were read from a single sample in a study of spatial heterogeneity in lung cancer. TCRdb re-called the 5' RACE reads with MiXCR, one entry per CDR3 protein. The table lists some 70,000 distinct CDR3 sequences, about an eighth of them singletons, with 7.2% in the top ten. Sequences were derived from PBMCs, sampled at surgery. The receptors shown here come from a male donor with early-stage non-small cell lung cancer. CDR3s include the opening cysteine and the closing phenylalanine or tryptophan. The D gene is left open where the match is weak. The size entry is marked missing in some rows and otherwise reads once, few, many or a size class.

>TRBJ1-5|many|TRBV19|.
CASTGRGNQPQHF
TGTGCCAGTACTGGCAGGGGTAACCAGCCCCAGCATTTT
>TRBJ2-7|few|TRBV24-1|TRBD1
CATAGTVAYEQYF
TGTGCCACCGCCGGGACAGTGGCCTACGAGCAGTACTTC
>TRBJ1-1|few|TRBV12-3/TRBV12-4|.
CASSLGKTEAFF
TGTGCCAGCAGTTTAGGGAAGACGGAAGCTTTCTTT
>TRBJ2-2|many|TRBV10-3|.
CAISGPDTGELFF
TGTGCCATCAGTGGTCCAGACACCGGGGAGCTGTTTTTT
>TRBJ1-1|few|TRBV2|.
CASRTDLNTEAFF
TGTGCCAGTAGGACAGACCTGAACACTGAAGCTTTCTTT
>TRBJ2-1|many|TRBV3-1|.
CASSQGPEEQFF
TGTGCCAGCAGCCAAGGCCCGGAGGAGCAGTTCTTC
>TRBJ1-1|.|TRBV11-1|.
CATNRWESGTEAFF
TGTGCCACCAATCGGTGGGAATCGGGCACTGAAGCTTTCTTT
>TRBJ2-1|.|TRBV5-1|TRBD1
CASSLGQVAVQFF
TGCGCCAGCAGCCTCGGACAGGTGGCTGTGCAGTTCTTC
>TRBJ1-2|.|TRBV3-1|.
CASSQVISYGYTF
TGTGCCAGCAGCCAAGTTATCAGCTATGGCTACACCTTC
>TRBJ2-5|many|TRBV20-1|.
CSASRGGGTQETQYF
TGCAGTGCTAGCCGGGGCGGCGGCACCCAAGAGACCCAGTACTTC
>TRBJ2-6|.|TRBV30|.
CAWSPASGANVLTF
TGTGCCTGGAGTCCGGCCTCTGGGGCCAACGTCCTGACTTTC
>TRBJ1-1|many|TRBV3-1|.
CASSQRGLEAFF
TGTGCCAGCAGCCAAAGAGGCTTAGAAGCTTTCTTT
>TRBJ2-3|few|TRBV29-1|TRBD1
CSVIPGQGPTDTQYF
TGCAGCGTAATTCCGGGACAGGGTCCCACAGATACGCAGTATTTT
>TRBJ2-5|few|TRBV24-1|TRBD1
CATSRQGRETQYF
TGTGCCACCAGCCGACAGGGCCGGGAGACCCAGTACTTC
>TRBJ2-5|.|TRBV20-1|TRBD2
CSARDVVAGWGQETQYF
TGCAGTGCTAGAGATGTGGTAGCGGGATGGGGGCAAGAGACCCAGTACTTC
>TRBJ1-1|many|TRBV4-1|TRBD1
CASSQDQVPDRVIITEAFF
TGCGCCAGCAGCCAAGATCAGGTCCCCGACAGGGTGATAATCACTGAAGCTTTCTTT
>TRBJ2-1|.|TRBV7-8|TRBD1
CASSQRDSYYNEQFF
TGTGCCAGCAGCCAGAGGGACAGCTACTACAATGAGCAGTTCTTC
>TRBJ2-1|.|TRBV7-2|.
CASSPPRQAINEQFF
TGTGCCAGCAGCCCCCCTCGGCAGGCGATCAATGAGCAGTTCTTC
>TRBJ2-5|few|TRBV7-9|.
CASSFPRRFGETQYF
TGTGCCAGCAGCTTCCCTAGGAGGTTTGGGGAGACCCAGTACTTC
>TRBJ2-7|.|TRBV20-1|TRBD2
CSARTLAGAYEQYF
TGCAGTGCTAGAACCCTAGCGGGTGCCTACGAGCAGTACTTC
>TRBJ2-2|.|TRBV5-1|.
CASSLARANTGELFF
TGCGCCAGCAGCTTGGCGCGAGCGAACACCGGGGAGCTGTTTTTT
>TRBJ2-5|many|TRBV12-3/TRBV12-4|TRBD1
CASSLARDRGEETQYF
TGTGCCAGCAGTTTAGCGCGGGACAGGGGCGAAGAGACCCAGTACTTC
>TRBJ1-2|many|TRBV3-1|.
CASSQGGGYTF
TGTGCCAGCAGCCAAGGAGGCGGCTACACCTTC
>TRBJ1-2|.|TRBV30|.
CAWEPTYAGGGYTF
TGTGCCTGGGAGCCGACTTATGCGGGGGGCGGCTACACCTTC
>TRBJ1-2|.|TRBV29-1|.
CSVGNGGRDGYTF
TGCAGCGTTGGGAACGGGGGAAGGGATGGCTACACCTTC
>TRBJ2-2|few|TRBV7-9|TRBD1
CASRPGTGTGELFF
TGTGCCAGCAGACCTGGGACAGGGACCGGGGAGCTGTTTTTT
>TRBJ1-5|many|TRBV20-1|.
CSGGGVNQPQHF
TGCAGTGGGGGAGGGGTTAATCAGCCCCAGCATTTT
>TRBJ1-5|.|TRBV27|.
CASSTGYQPQHF
TGTGCCAGCAGTACAGGGTATCAGCCCCAGCATTTT
>TRBJ2-2|few|TRBV12-3/TRBV12-4|.
CASRNRPTGTGELFF
TGTGCCAGCAGAAATCGCCCCACCGGAACCGGGGAGCTGTTTTTT
>TRBJ1-3|many|TRBV5-5|.
CASSEDLRQGNTIYF
TGTGCCAGCAGCGAAGACCTCAGACAGGGAAACACCATATATTTT
>TRBJ2-7|.|TRBV7-2|TRBD1
CASSSPGTGAYEQYF
TGTGCCAGCAGCTCCCCCGGGACAGGGGCGTATGAGCAGTACTTC
>TRBJ2-1|.|TRBV11-3|.
CASSLGTGRQFF
TGTGCCAGCAGCTTAGGTACCGGGCGGCAGTTCTTC
>TRBJ1-6|few|TRBV10-2|.
CASGRGGSPLHF
TGCGCCAGCGGGAGGGGGGGGTCACCCCTCCACTTT
>TRBJ2-1|.|TRBV10-3|TRBD1
CAISAGTGGYYNEQFF
TGTGCCATCAGTGCCGGGACAGGGGGCTATTACAATGAGCAGTTCTTC
>TRBJ1-1|many|TRBV6-2/TRBV6-3|.
CASSRHLNTEAFF
TGTGCCAGCAGTCGACACCTTAACACTGAAGCTTTCTTT
>TRBJ2-6|few|TRBV20-1|TRBD1
CSASRKDRVNSGANVLTF
TGCAGTGCTAGTAGGAAGGACAGGGTGAACTCTGGGGCCAACGTCCTGACTTTC
>TRBJ1-2|many|TRBV2|.
CASSEQGHGYTF
TGTGCCAGCAGTGAACAGGGCCATGGCTACACCTTC
>TRBJ1-2|few|TRBV5-4|.
CASSSPDGANYGYTF
TGTGCCAGCAGCTCCCCCGACGGAGCTAACTATGGCTACACCTTC
>TRBJ1-1|many|TRBV6-5|.
CASSSSPGETEAFF
TGTGCCAGCAGTTCCTCCCCAGGGGAGACTGAAGCTTTCTTT
>TRBJ2-1|.|TRBV27|.
CASSRTHNEQFF
TGTGCCAGCAGTAGGACCCACAATGAGCAGTTCTTC
>TRBJ2-7|few|TRBV5-1|TRBD1
CASSYGTGAQTVSYEQYF
TGCGCCAGCAGCTACGGGACAGGGGCGCAAACTGTCTCCTACGAGCAGTACTTC
>TRBJ2-7|.|TRBV7-9|.
CASSLGTDSYEQYF
TGTGCCAGCAGCTTAGGCACAGACTCCTACGAGCAGTACTTC
>TRBJ2-1|many|TRBV9|.
CASSVGASSYNEQFF
TGTGCCAGCAGCGTAGGGGCTAGCTCCTACAATGAGCAGTTCTTC
>TRBJ2-1|many|TRBV6-2/TRBV6-3|TRBD2
CASSYSPSGRHEQFF
TGTGCCAGCAGTTATAGCCCCAGCGGGAGACATGAGCAGTTCTTC
>TRBJ2-1|many|TRBV6-2/TRBV6-3|.
CASSYEGEAYNEQFF
TGTGCCAGCAGTTATGAGGGGGAAGCCTACAATGAGCAGTTCTTC
>TRBJ2-1|many|TRBV15|.
CATSRNYNEQFF
TGTGCCACCAGCAGAAATTACAATGAGCAGTTCTTC
>TRBJ2-5|.|TRBV18|.
CASSPRGLKETQYF
TGTGCCAGCTCACCTCGCGGTCTAAAAGAGACCCAGTACTTC
>TRBJ1-2|few|TRBV24-1|.
CATSTGAYGYTF
TGTGCCACCAGTACGGGAGCCTATGGCTACACCTTC
>TRBJ1-5|many|TRBV12-3/TRBV12-4|.
CASRLHSNQPQHF
TGTGCCAGCAGACTCCATAGCAATCAGCCCCAGCATTTT
>TRBJ1-1|few|TRBV29-1|.
CSGRSGGATAFF
TGCAGCGGACGGAGTGGGGGGGCTACGGCTTTCTTT